This TCR beta chain was identified in a study of Ad26.COV2.S vaccination and SARS-CoV-2 variants. Study results and caveats: Measures of TCR breadth and depth may have fallen short of total T cell responses.

The sample's treatment: roughly 19 received Ad26.COV2.S at low or high dose, single or two shots; 5 received placebo; per-sample allocation not given. Sample collection was performed on day 63 after the first vaccine or placebo injection. The study used a vaccine consisting of an Ad26 vector that expressed Wuhan-strain SARS-CoV-2 spike. Germline V gene data show CDR1 as MDHEN and CDR2 as SYDVKM. With 3 bases removed from V and 6 bases from J, the gap between germline ends came to 8 bases. The CDR3 runs to 12 residues. TCRdb keeps only in-frame clones here, not all; method: immunoSEQ multiplex PCR. The sample holds over 300,000 clones; about four fifths are singletons and the top ten take around 7.3%. As regards this clone: Its antigen remains unknown.

The sequenced sample was peripheral blood, obtained in a trial of Ad26.COV2.S vaccine versus placebo. The source of this sequence is a person between 18 and 59 years old who received the Ad26.COV2.S COVID-19 vaccine or a placebo. The chain carries TRBV28 and TRBJ1-1; D not resolved. The DNA for the CDR3 is TGTGCCAGCAGTTTTGCCCGGTCTGAAGCTTTCTTT. It encodes CASSFARSEAFF. The whole variable domain, remainder taken from reference TRBV28 and TRBJ1-1, is DVKVTQSSRYLVKRTGEKVFLECVQDMDHENMFWYRQDPGLGLRLIYFSYDVKMKEKGDIPEGYSVSREKKERFSLILESASTNQTSMYLCASSFARSEAFFGQGTRLTVV.